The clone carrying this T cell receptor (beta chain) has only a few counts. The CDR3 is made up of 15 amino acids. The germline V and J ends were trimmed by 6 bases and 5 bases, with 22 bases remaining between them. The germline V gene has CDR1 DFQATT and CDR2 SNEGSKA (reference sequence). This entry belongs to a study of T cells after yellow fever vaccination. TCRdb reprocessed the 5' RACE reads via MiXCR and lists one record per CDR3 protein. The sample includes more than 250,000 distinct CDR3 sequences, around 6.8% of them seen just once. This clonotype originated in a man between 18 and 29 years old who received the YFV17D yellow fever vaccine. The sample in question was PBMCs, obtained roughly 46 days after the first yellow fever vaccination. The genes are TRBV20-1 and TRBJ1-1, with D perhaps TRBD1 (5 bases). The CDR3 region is CSAAVTGRRRTEAFF. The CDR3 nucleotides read TGCAGTGCCGCAGTCACGGGGCGAAGAAGAACTGAAGCTTTCTTT.